The 20 T cell receptor beta chains presented below share a single source sample, sequenced in a study of cytomegalovirus exposure and HLA in healthy donors. The PCR ran on 60 Vbeta and 13 Jbeta primers. Here immunoSEQ multiplex PCR was the method, and the copy in TCRdb shows in-frame clones only, minus some. This listing includes about 200,000 clones. Material: PBMCs. All receptors derive from a girl aged 2 to 9 in good health and CMV-seropositive.

V gene TRBV11-2 combines with J gene TRBJ2-7; 8 nucleotides match TRBD2. CDR1 is SGHAT and CDR2 is FQNNGV in the germline V gene. The CDR3 runs to 15 residues. J lost 7 bases, V lost 1 base, and 9 bases had no gene match. This CDR3 is CASSLGPAGVEEQYF. Here the CDR3 DNA reads TGTGCCAGCAGCTTAGGCCCAGCGGGAGTGGAAGAGCAGTACTTC.

This chain joins TRBV27 and TRBJ2-1; 9 positions match TRBD2. Looked up from germline, CDR1 is MNHEY and CDR2 is SMNVEV (reference sequence). Unmatched junction bases numbered 9, after V lost 1 base and J lost 8 bases. This CDR3 is built from 16 residues. In DNA form, the CDR3 reads TGTGCCAGCAGTTTATGGGCGGGAGGGCCTATGTATGAGCAGTTCTTC. Translation gives CASSLWAGGPMYEQFF.

Regarding this clone: At one boundary the junction diverges from the germline segment, which might be a read error. The chain couples TRBV2 to TRBJ2-3; 7 bases are shared with TRBD2. The CDR3 consists of 18 residues. Germline CDR1 is SNHLY and CDR2 is FYNNEI. The CDR3 region is CASSEVITSAGSTDTQYF. In nucleotides, the CDR3 is TGTGCCAGCAGCGAAGTGATTACTAGCGCGGGAAGCACAGATACGCAGTATTTT.

V usage is TRBV28 and J usage is TRBJ1-5, with D possibly being TRBD1 (5 bases). The CDR3 consists of 15 residues. The V and J ends lost 5 bases and 1 base respectively, with 12 bases between them. Germline V gene data show CDR1 as MDHEN and CDR2 as SYDVKM. The CDR3 loop reads CASSQGEISNQPQHF. The CDR3 DNA reads as TGTGCCAGCAGTCAGGGTGAGATAAGCAATCAGCCCCAGCATTTT.

CDR3 sequence: CATISRTAVDGYTF. CDR3 nucleotides: TGTGCCACCATAAGTCGGACAGCCGTCGATGGCTACACCTTC. The chain employs TRBV19 and TRBJ1-2, with D perhaps TRBD1 (6 bases). This CDR3 has 14 amino acids. Per germline, CDR1 LNHDA and CDR2 SQIVND (reference sequence). The V gene lost 10 bases and the J gene lost 6 bases, with 21 bases spanning the gap.

The rearrangement links TRBV6-5 to TRBJ1-1; unclear D gene. The CDR3 totals 14 residues. Deletions cut 0 bases from V and 3 bases from J, with 8 bases between. Germline V CDR1 and CDR2: MNHEY, SVGAGI. CDR3 loop: CASSYSVSDTEAFF. DNA of the CDR3: TGTGCCAGCAGTTACTCCGTGTCAGACACTGAAGCTTTCTTT.

The genes are TRBV19 and TRBJ2-7; 10 nucleotides align to TRBD2. The germline V gene encodes CDR1 LNHDA and CDR2 SQIVND (reference sequence). V trimming: 0 bases; J trimming: 1 base; junction bases outside the gene matches: 3. The CDR3 runs 16 residues. In DNA form, the CDR3 reads TGTGCCAGTAGTATAGAAGGTAGCGGGAGGTCCTACGAGCAGTACTTC. It encodes CASSIEGSGRSYEQYF.

The gene calls are TRBV5-1 and TRBJ2-5; 9 nucleotides align to TRBD1. The better agreement between TRBJ2-7 and the DNA end casts doubt on the J call. The CDR3 runs 16 residues. CDR1 and CDR2 (germline): SGHRS, YFSETQ. The CDR3 nucleotides read TGCGCCAGCAGCTTGTGGGGACAGGGCAGCACGAACGAGCAGTACTTC. As protein: CASSLWGQGSTNEQYF.

This chain connects TRBV7-9 to TRBJ2-1; TRBD1 aligns across 11 bases. Trimming cost V 3 bases and J 9 bases; bases outside gene matches: 7. CDR3 length: 15 amino acids. Germline-derived CDR1 and CDR2 are SEHNR and FQNEAQ (reference sequence). CDR3 region: CASSLDRGLPSEQFF. The CDR3, as DNA: TGTGCCAGCAGCTTGGACAGGGGGCTACCAAGTGAGCAGTTCTTC.

The chain has TRBV7-2 and TRBJ1-1; 10 bases agree with TRBD1. CDR3 length: 16 amino acids. V lost 5 bases to trimming and J lost 5 bases; unmatched junction nucleotides: 11. The germline CDR1 and CDR2 sequences are SGHTA and FQGNSA. CDR3 residues: CASSPRAGTGATEAFF. CDR3 coding DNA: TGTGCCAGCAGCCCCAGAGCCGGGACAGGGGCTACTGAAGCTTTCTTT.

The rearrangement links TRBV27 to TRBJ2-2; 7 nucleotides agree with TRBD1. V was pared by 4 bases and J by 7 bases, with 0 bases of the junction left unmatched. This CDR3 comprises 12 residues. From germline, CDR1 is MNHEY and CDR2 SMNVEV (reference sequence). CDR3 sequence (DNA): TGTGCCAGCAGTTACAGGGGCGGGGAGCTGTTTTTT. This sequence encodes CASSYRGGELFF.

The DNA for the CDR3 is TGCGCCAGCAGCTTGGGGGCAGGTCAAGAGACCCAGTACTTC. Translated: CASSLGAGQETQYF. The V and J genes are TRBV5-1 and TRBJ2-5; D uncertain. The CDR3 is 14 residues long. CDR1 SGHRS and CDR2 YFSETQ come from the germline V gene. V was trimmed by 0 bases and J by 2 bases, leaving 8 bases between them.

The V call is TRBV19, the J call TRBJ2-2; 11 bases line up with TRBD2. The CDR3 is 18 residues long. Germline V CDR1 and CDR2: LNHDA, SQIVND (reference sequence). V dropped 4 bases and J dropped 2; count of bases not matched to a gene: 9. The CDR3 DNA follows: TGTGCCAGTAGTAGGGCGCTAGCGGGAGGATTCAACACCGGGGAGCTGTTTTTT. Protein sequence: CASSRALAGGFNTGELFF.

The genes are TRBV11-2 and TRBJ2-1; D might be TRBD1 (5 bases). Germline CDR1 and CDR2: SGHAT and FQNNGV. There are 14 residues in the CDR3. The germline V and J ends were trimmed by 0 bases and 8 bases, with 11 bases remaining between them. Here the CDR3 reads CASSLDRRGYEQFF. The CDR3 DNA reads as TGTGCCAGCAGCTTAGATCGTAGGGGCTATGAGCAGTTCTTC.

CDR3 in DNA: TGTGCCAGTAGTAACCCCCTAGCGGGGGACTACGAGCAGTACTTC. It specifies CASSNPLAGDYEQYF. This chain uses TRBV19 with TRBJ2-7; TRBD2 agrees at 10 bases. This CDR3 comprises 15 residues. Germline V gene data show CDR1 as LNHDA and CDR2 as SQIVND (reference sequence). V shed 4 bases, J shed 3 bases, and the junction held 6 bases outside the gene matches.

V usage is TRBV4-1 and J usage is TRBJ1-5, with a weak D call TRBD1 (5 bases). V was trimmed by 0 bases and J by 7 bases, leaving 13 bases between them. Germline V gene data show CDR1 as MGHRA and CDR2 as YSYEKL. CDR3 length equals 15 residues. Here the CDR3 reads CASSQEGAARQPQHF. The CDR3 nucleotides are TGCGCCAGCAGCCAAGAAGGGGCAGCTAGACAGCCCCAGCATTTT.

The chain combines TRBV4-2 with TRBJ2-1, with TRBD2 matching 8 bases. J gave up 4 bases and V 0 bases, and 5 bases lay outside the gene matches. The CDR3 runs to 16 residues. Germline lookup yields CDR1 LGHNA and CDR2 YNFKEQ. The CDR3 bases are TGTGCCAGCAGCCAAGAAGACGCGGGAGGTTACAATGAGCAGTTCTTC. The encoded protein is CASSQEDAGGYNEQFF.

The chain uses TRBV19 and TRBJ1-5; D might be TRBD1 (6 bases). Trimming stripped 6 bases from V and 2 bases from J, with 14 bases between. CDR1 LNHDA and CDR2 SQIVND come from the germline V gene (reference sequence). The CDR3 is made up of 15 amino acids. Here the CDR3 DNA reads TGTGCCAGTAGCCCCACAGGGAGCCGCAATCAGCCCCAGCATTTT. Translated, it gives CASSPTGSRNQPQHF.

The rearrangement uses TRBV7-9 and TRBJ2-5; 14 bases line up with TRBD2. The CDR3 covers 17 residues. Trimming at V came to 8 bases and at J to 5 bases, leaving 13 bases not matched to a gene. CDR1 is SEHNR, CDR2 FQNEAQ, per germline (reference sequence). CDR3 coding DNA: TGTGCCAGCGGATCGACTAGCGGGAGGGTGCCGGGGGAGACCCAGTACTTC. As protein: CASGSTSGRVPGETQYF.

This rearrangement joins TRBV6-1 to TRBJ2-3; D is ambiguous. Germline V gene data show CDR1 as MNHNS and CDR2 as SASEGT. There are 14 residues in the CDR3. V was clipped by 2 bases and J by 2 bases, with 8 bases between them. The CDR3 loop is CASSESPHTDTQYF. DNA of the CDR3: TGTGCCAGCAGTGAATCTCCACACACAGATACGCAGTATTTT.